These 10 T cell receptor beta chains were all obtained from the same sample, sequenced in a study of neoadjuvant anti-PD-1 for oral cavity cancer. The assay was immunoSEQ multiplex PCR, and TCRdb's table has in-frame clones only and misses some. Of about 6,700 clones in the sample, less than 50% were seen once. Sequenced here: tumor tissue, sampled before nivolumab (anti-PD-1) treatment. The source of these receptors is a person between 40 and 80 years old with oral cavity squamous cell carcinoma.

The chain joins TRBV6-6 to TRBJ2-3; TRBD2 matches at 14 bases. CDR1 is MNHNY and CDR2 is SVGAGI in the germline V gene (reference sequence). This CDR3 is built from 16 residues. V shed 6 bases and J 3 bases; nucleotides not matched to a gene: 5. The CDR3 loop is CASSLGLAGGTDTQYF. As DNA, the CDR3 is TGTGCCAGCAGCCTCGGACTAGCGGGGGGTACAGATACGCAGTATTTT.

The chain carries TRBV4-1 and TRBJ1-3, with D possibly TRBD1 on 5 matching bases. This CDR3 region has 16 residues. V lost 4 bases, J lost 0 bases, and 13 bases lay in between. The germline V gene has CDR1 MGHRA and CDR2 YSYEKL. The CDR3 bases are TGCGCCAGCAGCCTAGAGGGACCGGGCTCTGGAAACACCATATATTTT. It translates to CASSLEGPGSGNTIYF.

This chain uses TRBV6-5 with TRBJ2-3; D gene ambiguous. Germline V gene sequence: CDR1 MNHEY, CDR2 SVGAGI. V was trimmed by 7 bases and J by 1 base, leaving 12 bases between them. The CDR3 loop spans 14 amino acids. Here the CDR3 reads CASTPIPGTDTQYF. The CDR3, as DNA: TGTGCCAGCACCCCAATCCCAGGCACAGATACGCAGTATTTT.

This clone was counted a few times. V usage is TRBV5-1 and J usage is TRBJ1-1; 7 positions agree with TRBD1. CDR3 length: 15 amino acids. CDR1 SGHRS and CDR2 YFSETQ come from the germline V gene. V was pared by 3 bases and J by 0 bases, with 5 bases of the junction left unmatched. Here the CDR3 DNA reads TGCGCCAGCAGCTCTGCCGACAGGGTGAACACTGAAGCTTTCTTT. It specifies CASSSADRVNTEAFF.

As regards this clone: A junction end diverges from the germline sequence, so it may reflect a read error. The chain joins TRBV5-5 to TRBJ2-1, with TRBD1 as a possible D gene (8 bases). Per the germline V gene, CDR1 is SGHKS and CDR2 is YYEKEE (reference sequence). The CDR3 extends over 17 amino acids. The CDR3 protein is CASSGRRTGRAYNEQFF. In nucleotides, the CDR3 is TGTGCCAGCAGCGGGAGGAGGACAGGGAGGGCCTATAATGAGCAGTTCTTC. The whole variable domain, remainder taken from reference TRBV5-5 and TRBJ2-1, is DAGVTQSPTHLIKTRGQQVTLRCSPISGHKSVSWYQQVLGQGPQFIFQYYEKEERGRGNFPDRFSARQFPNYSSELNVNALLLGDSALYLCASSGRRTGRAYNEQFFGPGTRLTVL.

V gene TRBV11-2 combines with J gene TRBJ1-6; TRBD1 is a possible D gene (5 bases). Germline V gene lookup returns CDR1 SGHAT and CDR2 FQNNGV. The CDR3 loop spans 14 amino acids. V gave up 5 bases and J gave up 11 bases, with 16 bases separating them. In DNA, the CDR3 is TGTGCCAGCAGCCCGGGGGGGGTCGCGGCACCCCTCCACTTT. Protein: CASSPGGVAAPLHF.

This clone has only a few counts. CDR3 sequence reads: CASSRGVMNTEAFF. The CDR3 DNA reads TGTGCCAGCAGCAGGGGGGTCATGAACACTGAAGCTTTCTTT. The chain carries TRBV28 and TRBJ1-1; the match to TRBD1 covers 7 bases. From germline, CDR1 is MDHEN and CDR2 SYDVKM. V shed 6 bases and J 0 bases; nucleotides not matched to a gene: 4. CDR3 length: 14 amino acids.

The gene calls are TRBV10-2 and TRBJ1-4; D is possibly TRBD1 (6 bases). The V and J ends lost 6 bases and 4 bases respectively, with 15 bases between them. Germline V gives CDR1 WSHSY, CDR2 SAAADI. The CDR3 spans 15 residues. CDR3 residues: CASRDSGGSNEKLFF. The CDR3 DNA sequence: TGCGCCAGCAGGGACAGTGGGGGCAGTAATGAAAAACTGTTTTTT.

The table lists this clone with a few counts. The chain carries TRBV29-1 and TRBJ1-1, with D hard to call. The CDR3 totals 13 residues. Germline V gene sequence: CDR1 SQVTM, CDR2 ANQGSEA. The germline V and J ends were trimmed by 2 bases and 1 base, with 8 bases remaining between them. CDR3 sequence: CSVEPGANTEAFF. The CDR3 nucleotides are TGCAGCGTTGAACCAGGAGCGAACACTGAAGCTTTCTTT.

The genes are TRBV2 and TRBJ1-6; D unclear. Trimming pared 7 bases from V and 11 bases from J, leaving 18 bases between. This CDR3 contains 14 residues. Germline CDR1 is SNHLY and CDR2 is FYNNEI. CDR3 nucleotides: TGTGCCAGCAAGCCGGTCGGTGGGAAGACACCCCTCCACTTT. Protein sequence: CASKPVGGKTPLHF.